The entry that follows covers one TCR beta chain sequence. No antigen is known for it. This specimen comes from a study of T cell responses to AZD1222 COVID-19 vaccine. Overall study context: The analysis combined second doses at about 4 or about 12 weeks. Overall study results and limits: Only 5 or 6 people who got AZD1222 tested seropositive at baseline. White British donors predominated, females outnumbered males, and clonal diversity was possibly underestimated. Nearly half of spike-specific TCRs reportedly go after variant regions that carry no mutations.

This table comes from immunoSEQ multiplex PCR, and its TCRdb copy is limited to in-frame clones, with some not included. The top ten hold roughly 0.9% of the sample, which has about 160,000 clones, around 92% seen once. This clonotype was sampled from an adult in good health. Sequenced material: peripheral blood, taken on day 0 of AZD1222 vaccination.

The CDR3 region has the DNA TGTGCCAGCAGCCTTACCTACAGGGGGCGCACAGATACGCAGTATTTT. Protein: CASSLTYRGRTDTQYF. The chain carries TRBV7-9 and TRBJ2-3, with 9 nucleotides matching TRBD1. CDR3 size: 16 residues. With V trimmed by 5 bases and J by 1 base, 7 bases remained unmatched. Germline V CDR1 and CDR2: SEHNR, FQNEAQ (reference sequence).